This entry concerns a single T cell receptor (beta chain). Its cognate antigen has yet to be identified. Nothing much larger sits one base from this clone, and base qualities are not available. The sample originates from a study of T cell responses to AZD1222 COVID-19 vaccine (dated by TCRdb to about 2021). A note on the overall study: AZD1222 recipients with second doses at about 4 weeks or about 12 weeks were pooled, because spike-specific TCR depth and breadth did not differ between schedules. A total of just over 230 trial participants underwent TCR sequencing, of whom more than 200 had received two doses of AZD1222 and about 25 had received two doses of the MenACWY control vaccine. Trial participants were enrolled into age subgroups of 18-55, 56-69 and 70-plus years, which contained roughly 150, 30 and 60 TCR-sequenced participants, respectively. What the study reported, not specific to this receptor: The 56-69-year group was small, and its depth increase did not reach significance, likely because of low power. Nearly half of unique spike-specific TCRs reportedly recognized epitopes outside regions mutated in the B.1.351 and B.1.1.7 variants. Because no day 14 peak-response samples were available, the repertoires could be characterized only after the peak T cell response. After two AZD1222 doses, spike-specific TCR breadth and depth were significantly higher than at day 0 and than in MenACWY recipients. Participants were mostly white British, with more females than males. The authors suggested clonal diversity may have been underestimated. The vaccine-associated CD4 TCRs covered the entire spike protein, and the dominant responses fell in regions 160-218 and 743-854. Conclusions about previously exposed vaccinees are limited because only five or six AZD1222 recipients were SARS-CoV-2 seropositive at baseline.

From cysteine to phenylalanine, the CDR3 is 14 amino acids long. Of all the DNA, just the CDR3 is kept, 42 bases in frame from base 1. Per the germline V gene (reference sequence), GTSNPN is the CDR1 and SVGIG is the CDR2. V lost 2 bases and J lost 3 bases; the stretch between them is 11 bases long. According to the study, the label for this sample's time point signals: baseline before first vaccination. The vaccinee samples were drawn from two UK trials, COV001 and COV002, one of which was a single-blind randomized controlled phase 2/3 trial testing AZD1222 (ChAdOx1 nCoV-19) in healthy adults. For TCRbeta chain sequencing, PBMC samples from trial participants were taken at day 0 and at day 28 after the second dose. The CDR3 regions of human TCRbeta chains were subjected to immunosequencing. On the study's bioinformatics: Repertoire TCRs were checked for matches against a reference library of SARS-CoV-2-specific TCRs that had been generated using the MIRA antigen-specificity platform. Breadth was defined as the fraction of unique TCRs that were SARS-CoV-2-associated. Depth was defined as the fraction of total T cells that were SARS-CoV-2-associated. Using the MIRA data, every spike-specific TCR was mapped to the spike region that the TCR reacted to and assigned to either a CD4 or a CD8 class. Log10-transformed breadth and depth values were compared by one-way ANOVA with Sidak's multiple comparisons tests. The source is immuneACCESS, and TCRdb retained only in-frame sequences with V and J called. Part of the clones is not carried over; for the studies checked, unresolved V genes explain less than half of this, and the remainder is unexplained. Clone size and V and J calls were adopted from that table, with D and trimming inferred from the DNA. Recorded for this sample are 200,000 or so clones; around 89% of them occurred a single time. The leading ten clones occupy about 6% of the sample.

The sample in question was peripheral blood, obtained on day 0 of AZD1222 vaccination. The rearranged chain carries TRBV30 and TRBJ1-5; TRBD1 could be the D gene, as 5 bases match. The TCR originated in an adult in good health. For the CDR3, the sequence is CAWSIRAHNQPQHF. The bases read TGTGCCTGGAGTATCAGGGCGCACAATCAGCCCCAGCATTTT.